Many counts were recorded for the clone carrying this T cell receptor (beta chain). This sample was taken from a study of neurological immune-mediated disorders. Trimming at V came to 0 bases and at J to 5 bases, leaving 11 bases not matched to a gene. CDR3 length equals 17 residues. Per germline, CDR1 SGDLS and CDR2 YYNGEE. TCRdb used MiXCR to reprocess the 5' RACE reads, holding one entry per CDR3 protein. The table has roughly 80,000 distinct CDR3 sequences, approximately 17% seen once; the top ten hold 15%. Sequenced input: PBMCs. The source is a woman aged 40 to 50 in good health. The chain uses TRBV9 and TRBJ2-5; 9 bases agree with TRBD1. The CDR3 is CASSVGGSGQGGETQYF. The CDR3 region has the DNA TGTGCCAGCAGCGTAGGAGGTTCGGGACAGGGTGGGGAGACCCAGTACTTC.